The table lists the clone carrying this TCR beta chain with a few counts. Its antigen is not identified. The data belong to a study of OX40 agonist ivuxolimab in advanced cancers. Study at large: Participants could have had prior anti-PD-1, anti-PD-L1 or anti-CTLA-4 therapy, and roughly 40% had some. Study results and limitations: Clonal expansion from baseline to week 6 occurred in both CD4+ and CD8+ T cells.

Clones were sequenced by immunoSEQ multiplex PCR, and TCRdb holds only the in-frame ones, with some missing. Among about 70,000 clones listed, 80% to 95% were seen once. People who had autoimmune disease history or systemic immunosuppression were excluded. The source of this sequence is an adult with an advanced solid tumor such as melanoma, head and neck, liver or kidney cancer. The sequenced sample was CD4+ or CD8+ T cells sorted from blood, obtained in a trial of the OX40 agonist ivuxolimab.

Written as DNA, the CDR3 is TGTGCCAGCAGCGTAGGGGTTGAAGCTTTCTTT. Its protein is CASSVGVEAFF. The gene calls are TRBV7-9 and TRBJ1-1; a weak D match, TRBD1 (5 bases). This CDR3 is 11 amino acids long. Trimming removed 5 bases at V and 7 bases at J, with 8 bases between. CDR1 is SEHNR, CDR2 FQNEAQ, per germline (reference sequence).